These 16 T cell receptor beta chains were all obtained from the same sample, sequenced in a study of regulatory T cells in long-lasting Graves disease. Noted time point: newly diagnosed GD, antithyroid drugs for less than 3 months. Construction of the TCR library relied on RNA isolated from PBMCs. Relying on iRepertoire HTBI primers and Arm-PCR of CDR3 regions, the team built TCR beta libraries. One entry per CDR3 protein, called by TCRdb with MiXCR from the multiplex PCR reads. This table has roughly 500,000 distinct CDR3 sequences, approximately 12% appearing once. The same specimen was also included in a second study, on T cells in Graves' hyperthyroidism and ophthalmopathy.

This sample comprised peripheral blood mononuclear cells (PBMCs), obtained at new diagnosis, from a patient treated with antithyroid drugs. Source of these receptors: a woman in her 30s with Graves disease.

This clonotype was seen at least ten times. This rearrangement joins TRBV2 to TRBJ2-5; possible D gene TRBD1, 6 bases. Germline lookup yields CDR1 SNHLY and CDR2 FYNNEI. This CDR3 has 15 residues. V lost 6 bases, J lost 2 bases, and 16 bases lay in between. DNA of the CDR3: TGTGCCAGCAGCCCTCAGGGTGGGACACAAGAGACCCAGTACTTC. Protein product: CASSPQGGTQETQYF.

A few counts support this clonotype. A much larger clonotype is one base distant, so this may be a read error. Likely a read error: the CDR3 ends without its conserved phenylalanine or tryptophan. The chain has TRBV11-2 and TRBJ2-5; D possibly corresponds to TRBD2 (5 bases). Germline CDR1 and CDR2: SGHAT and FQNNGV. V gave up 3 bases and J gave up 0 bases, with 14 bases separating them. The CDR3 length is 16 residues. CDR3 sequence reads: CASSLAFGEYQETQYL. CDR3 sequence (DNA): TGTGCCAGCAGCTTGGCGTTCGGGGAGTACCAAGAGACCCAGTACCTC.

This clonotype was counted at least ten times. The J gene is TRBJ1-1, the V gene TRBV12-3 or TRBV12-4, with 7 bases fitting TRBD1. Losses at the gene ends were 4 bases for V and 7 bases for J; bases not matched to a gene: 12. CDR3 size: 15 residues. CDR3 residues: CASSSPGQTGLEAFF. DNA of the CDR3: TGTGCCAGCAGTTCTCCGGGACAGACAGGCCTTGAAGCTTTCTTT.

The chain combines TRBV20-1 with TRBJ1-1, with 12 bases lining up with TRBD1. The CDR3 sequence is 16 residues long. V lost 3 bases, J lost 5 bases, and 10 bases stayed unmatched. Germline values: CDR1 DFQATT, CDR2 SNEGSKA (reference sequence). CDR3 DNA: TGCAGTGCTAGGAACGGGACAGGGGGCCGGGAGACTGAAGCTTTCTTT. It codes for CSARNGTGGRETEAFF.

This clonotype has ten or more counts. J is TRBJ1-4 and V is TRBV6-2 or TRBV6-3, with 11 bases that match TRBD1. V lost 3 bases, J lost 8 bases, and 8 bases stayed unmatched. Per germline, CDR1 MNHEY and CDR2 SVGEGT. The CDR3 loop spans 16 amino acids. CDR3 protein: CASSYYFRTGGEKLFF. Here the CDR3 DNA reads TGTGCCAGCAGTTATTACTTCCGGACAGGGGGCGAAAAACTGTTTTTT.

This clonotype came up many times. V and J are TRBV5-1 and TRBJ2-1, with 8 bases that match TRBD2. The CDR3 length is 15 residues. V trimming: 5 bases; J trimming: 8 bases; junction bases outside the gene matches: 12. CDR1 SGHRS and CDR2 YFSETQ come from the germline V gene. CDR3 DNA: TGCGCCAGCAGTCTCTCGACGGGAGGGCCGGATGAGCAGTTCTTC. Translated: CASSLSTGGPDEQFF.

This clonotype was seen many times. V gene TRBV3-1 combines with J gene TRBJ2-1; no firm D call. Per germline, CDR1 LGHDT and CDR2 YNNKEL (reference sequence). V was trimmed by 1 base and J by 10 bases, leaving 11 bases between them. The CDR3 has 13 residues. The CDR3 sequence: CASSQVLFHEQFF. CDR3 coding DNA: TGTGCCAGCAGCCAAGTCCTCTTTCACGAGCAGTTCTTC.

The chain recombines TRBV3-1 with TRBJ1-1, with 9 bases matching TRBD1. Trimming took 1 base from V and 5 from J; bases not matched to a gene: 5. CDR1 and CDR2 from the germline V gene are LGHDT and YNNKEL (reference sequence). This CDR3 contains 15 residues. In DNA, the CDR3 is TGTGCCAGCAGCCAAGTGGGACAGGGTGCGACTGAAGCTTTCTTT. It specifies CASSQVGQGATEAFF.

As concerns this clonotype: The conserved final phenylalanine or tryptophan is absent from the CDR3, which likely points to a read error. In DNA, the CDR3 is TGCGCCAGCAGCTTGCCTGCTAGCGGGAGCACCGGGGAGCTGTTTTTA. Amino acid sequence: CASSLPASGSTGELFL. The V and J genes are TRBV5-1 and TRBJ2-2, with 10 bases fitting TRBD2. The CDR3 is 16 residues long. Germline CDR1 and CDR2: SGHRS and YFSETQ. J lost 4 bases, V lost 1 base, and 4 bases had no gene match.

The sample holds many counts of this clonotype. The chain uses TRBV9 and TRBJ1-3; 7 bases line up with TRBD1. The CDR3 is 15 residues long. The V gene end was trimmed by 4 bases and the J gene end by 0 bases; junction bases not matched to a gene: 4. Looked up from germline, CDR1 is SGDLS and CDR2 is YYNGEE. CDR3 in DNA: TGTGCCAGCAGCCATCGACAGGGCTCTGGAAACACCATATATTTT. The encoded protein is CASSHRQGSGNTIYF.

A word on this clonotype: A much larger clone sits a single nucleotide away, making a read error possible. Here the CDR3 reads CASSLASVAVNNEQFF. Here the CDR3 DNA reads TGTGCCAGCAGTTTAGCCTCGGTAGCGGTTAACAATGAGCAGTTCTTC. The rearrangement uses TRBV12-3 or TRBV12-4 and TRBJ2-1; D possibly corresponds to TRBD2 (6 bases). V was trimmed by 0 bases and J by 5 bases, leaving 14 bases between them. This CDR3 has 16 amino acids.

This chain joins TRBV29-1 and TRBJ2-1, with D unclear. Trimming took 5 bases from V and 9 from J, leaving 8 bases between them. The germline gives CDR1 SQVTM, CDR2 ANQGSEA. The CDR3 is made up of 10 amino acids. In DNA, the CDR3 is TGCAGCGTTTCGGTCGGTGAGCAGTTCTTC. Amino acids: CSVSVGEQFF.

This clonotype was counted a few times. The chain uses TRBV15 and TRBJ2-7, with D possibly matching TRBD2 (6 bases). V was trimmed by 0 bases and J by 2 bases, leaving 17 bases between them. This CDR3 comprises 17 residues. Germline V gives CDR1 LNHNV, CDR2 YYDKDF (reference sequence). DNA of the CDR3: TGTGCCACCAGCAGAGATCCCCCGGGGGTCCAGCCCTACGAGCAGTACTTC. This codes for CATSRDPPGVQPYEQYF.

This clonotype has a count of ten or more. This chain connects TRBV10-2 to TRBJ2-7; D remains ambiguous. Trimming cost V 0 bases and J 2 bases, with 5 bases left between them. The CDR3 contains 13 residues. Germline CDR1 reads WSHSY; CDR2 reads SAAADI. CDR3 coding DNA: TGCGCCAGCAGTGAGTCTCCTACCTACGAGCAGTACTTC. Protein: CASSESPTYEQYF.

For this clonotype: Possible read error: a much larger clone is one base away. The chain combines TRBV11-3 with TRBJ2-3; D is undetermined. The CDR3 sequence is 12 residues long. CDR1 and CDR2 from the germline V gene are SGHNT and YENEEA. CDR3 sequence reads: CTSSPRGDTQYF. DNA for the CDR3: TGTACCAGCAGCCCTCGCGGAGATACGCAGTATTTT.

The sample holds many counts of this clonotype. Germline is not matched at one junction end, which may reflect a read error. In DNA, the CDR3 is TGTGCCAGCAGCTTAGCCGGGACAGGGAACACTGAAGCTTTCTTT. Its protein product is CASSLAGTGNTEAFF. The V and J genes are TRBV5-1 and TRBJ1-1; 8 bases line up with TRBD1. The CDR3 has 15 amino acids. From germline, CDR1 is SGHRS and CDR2 YFSETQ.